These 6 T cell receptor beta chains share one sample of origin, sequenced in a study of human T cells and chemical hapten exposure. Described time point: healthy volunteer bleed at 2 weeks. Researchers extracted total RNA from unfractionated whole blood. MiXCR was run by TCRdb on the RACE reads, yielding one entry per CDR3 protein. The sample shows around 130,000 distinct CDR3 sequences, approximately 8.3% of them seen only once. Sequenced: whole blood. The receptors here all came from a male donor in good health. Some clones in this sample may be carry-over from other donors' samples.

This clonotype was picked up many times. The V call is TRBV6-6, the J call TRBJ1-3, with unresolved D. The germline V gene encodes CDR1 MNHNY and CDR2 SVGAGI (reference sequence). V was cut by 2 bases and J by 2 bases, with 7 bases left in between. This CDR3 region has 14 residues. CDR3: CASSYTGAGNTIYF. CDR3 nucleotide sequence: TGTGCCAGCAGTTACACCGGGGCTGGAAACACCATATATTTT.

This clonotype was observed a handful of times. This sequence joins TRBV7-2 and TRBJ2-1; 9 positions match TRBD2. This CDR3 is 16 amino acids long. Germline assignment: CDR1 SGHTA and CDR2 FQGNSA. The V and J ends lost 1 base and 2 bases, in that order; junction bases with no gene match: 3. CDR3 protein: CASSLGLAGPYNEQFF. The CDR3 DNA sequence: TGTGCCAGCAGCTTAGGGCTAGCGGGACCCTACAATGAGCAGTTCTTC.

This chain connects TRBV2 to TRBJ1-1; D is undetermined. CDR3 length: 14 amino acids. Germline values: CDR1 SNHLY, CDR2 FYNNEI. V was trimmed by 6 bases and J by 0 bases, leaving 11 bases between them. The CDR3 region is CASRRTGVNTEAFF. CDR3 nucleotides: TGTGCCAGCAGGCGGACGGGCGTGAACACTGAAGCTTTCTTT.

This clonotype has ten or more counts. The chain links TRBV2 to TRBJ1-2; no definite D call. CDR1 and CDR2 (germline): SNHLY, FYNNEI. V dropped 1 base and J dropped 2 bases, with 8 bases sitting between them. The CDR3 is 14 amino acids. Here the CDR3 DNA reads TGTGCCAGCAGTGAAGAACGAGACAACTATGGCTACACCTTC. Translation gives CASSEERDNYGYTF.

This clonotype was found many times. The gene calls are TRBV4-3 and TRBJ1-6; tentatively, D is TRBD1 (6 bases). The CDR3 runs 16 residues. Trimming removed 4 bases from V and 0 bases from J, with 10 bases in between. CDR1 LGHNA and CDR2 YSLEER come from the germline V gene. The CDR3 loop is CASSPGTTSYNSPLHF. The DNA of the CDR3 is TGCGCCAGCAGCCCAGGGACAACCTCCTATAATTCACCCCTCCACTTT.

The V and J genes are TRBV4-1 and TRBJ2-1; no clear D. Per the germline V gene, CDR1 is MGHRA and CDR2 is YSYEKL. The CDR3 extends over 13 amino acids. V lost 3 bases and J 7 bases, leaving 10 bases between the germline ends. CDR3 amino acids: CASSQVERNEQFF. As DNA, the CDR3 is TGCGCCAGCAGCCAGGTGGAGCGAAATGAGCAGTTCTTC.